What follows is one T cell receptor beta chain and its context. The target antigen is unknown. This entry is derived from a study of cytomegalovirus exposure and HLA in healthy donors. General study points: Clonal expansion was found to be greater in HLA-associated TCR beta chains than in equally common others in a later analysis.

The PCR made use of 60 Vbeta and 13 Jbeta primers. Data came from immunoSEQ multiplex PCR; TCRdb stores just in-frame clones and leaves some out. The sample has 90,000 to 150,000 clones, 77% seen once. These donors counted as nominally healthy when sampled, but unrecorded immune exposures were likely. Germline V gene lookup returns CDR1 MNHNY and CDR2 SVGAGI (reference sequence). Losses at the gene ends were 3 bases for V and 7 bases for J; bases not matched to a gene: 7. The CDR3 totals 15 residues. Sample: PBMCs. The chain employs TRBV6-6 and TRBJ2-2, with 8 nucleotides matching TRBD2. This receptor was obtained from a young man in good health and CMV-seropositive. CDR3 DNA sequence: TGTGCCAGCAGTTATACGGGGGGGCAGGTCGGGGAGCTGTTTTTT. It encodes CASSYTGGQVGELFF.